This TCR beta chain was retrieved from a study of T and B cells in COVID-19 patients. Study context: The recovered patients had mostly mild to moderate COVID-19 with outpatient management.

BIOMED2 TRB-A/B primer pools were used in multiplex TRB PCR. A single record per CDR3 protein comes from TCRdb applying MiXCR to the multiplex PCR reads. The table records 4,500 to 5,000 distinct CDR3 sequences, less than 40% of them present only once. CDR3 length equals 13 residues. Germline assignment: CDR1 SGHDT and CDR2 YYEEEE. Trimming removed 0 bases from V and 2 bases from J, with 2 bases in between. This clonotype was observed a few times. Each TRB amplification used about 250-550 ng of genomic DNA from blood. The clonotype comes from a human donor who had recovered from COVID-19. Sequencing was done on a sample of blood. The V and J genes are TRBV5-6 and TRBJ2-2; D ambiguous. CDR3 protein: CASSLVNTGELFF. CDR3 bases: TGTGCCAGCAGCTTGGTAAACACCGGGGAGCTGTTTTTT.